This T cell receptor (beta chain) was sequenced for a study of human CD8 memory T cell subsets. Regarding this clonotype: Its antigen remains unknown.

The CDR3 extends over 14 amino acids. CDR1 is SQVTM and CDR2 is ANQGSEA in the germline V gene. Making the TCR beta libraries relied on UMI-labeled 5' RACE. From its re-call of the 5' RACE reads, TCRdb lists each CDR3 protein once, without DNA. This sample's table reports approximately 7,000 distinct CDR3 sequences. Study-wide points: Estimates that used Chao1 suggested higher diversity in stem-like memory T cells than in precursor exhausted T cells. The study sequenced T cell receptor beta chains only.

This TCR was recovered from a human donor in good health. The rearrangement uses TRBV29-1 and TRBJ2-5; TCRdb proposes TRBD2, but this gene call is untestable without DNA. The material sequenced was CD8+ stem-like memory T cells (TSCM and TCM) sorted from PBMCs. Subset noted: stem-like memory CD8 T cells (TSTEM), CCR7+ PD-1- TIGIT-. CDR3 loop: CSVVGGLAGETQYF.